The clone carrying this TCR beta chain appeared once. A much larger clone is a single base away; this may be a read error. These data are taken from a study of blood T cells in healthy people across ages. The use of a sample-barcoded 5' primer and a J-beta primer mix characterized a second PCR of 7 to 11 cycles. Each cDNA molecule, via a template-switch adaptor with 12 random nucleotides, was tagged. Per-sample output comprised a minimum of 2.5 million paired-end reads containing CDR3. Using its own MiXCR run on the 5' RACE reads, TCRdb lists one record per CDR3 protein. The sample shows some 790,000 distinct CDR3 sequences, 29% of them seen only once. The people who gave samples were healthy Caucasians from Russia, aged roughly 6 to 100. Each donor's blood draw was approximately 10 milliliters of peripheral blood. This CDR3 comprises 15 residues. CDR1 is SNHLY, CDR2 FYNNEI, per germline.

Specimen: blood. The rearrangement links TRBV2 to TRBJ2-1, with TRBD2 matching 11 bases. The end of the DNA is better explained by TRBJ2-7, so the J call may be wrong. The clonotype comes from an elderly woman in good health. CDR3 protein: CASSEGLAGGNEQYF. The CDR3 bases are TGTGCCAGCAGTGAAGGGCTAGCGGGGGGCAATGAGCAGTACTTC.